This TCR beta chain was identified during a study of T-cell reconstitution after alpha-beta-depleted transplantation in children. Study findings and constraints: At the one-year point after transplant, T-cell counts and TCRbeta diversity were found to come mostly from T cells that had been newly produced. It was surviving recipient T cells and thymic progenitors that gave some patients high TCRbeta diversity at day 60. Reportedly, roughly two months post-transplant, alpha-beta T cells arose from several hundred expanded graft clones.

Concerning this clonotype itself: The antigen remains undetermined.

During its preparation, the TCRbeta library received unique molecular identifiers. TCRdb re-derived calls from the PCR reads in MiXCR, one entry per CDR3 protein. The sample holds more than 200,000 distinct CDR3 sequences, 20% to 30% seen once. This CDR3 has 13 amino acids. Looked up from germline, CDR1 is MNHNY and CDR2 is SVGAGI (reference sequence). With 8 bases removed from V and 2 bases from J, the gap between germline ends came to 12 bases. This receptor was taken from a female patient between 2 and 15 years old who had a stem cell transplant for congenital amegakaryocytic thrombocytopenia, so the T cells may come from the graft donor. The chain couples TRBV6-6 to TRBJ1-1; TRBD1 might be the D (6 bases). The specimen comprised PBMCs, mostly from graft donor cells, sampled 360 days after TCRalphabeta/CD19-depleted stem cell transplant. The CDR3 spells CASVDRPNTEAFF. In DNA, the CDR3 is TGTGCCAGCGTTGACAGGCCTAACACTGAAGCTTTCTTT.